This TCR beta chain was sequenced during a study of vaccination and CD4 T cells after COVID-19. Study-level information: Researchers treated cells with overlapping spike peptides taken from SARS-CoV-2, HCoV-NL63, HCoV-OC43 and HCoV-229E. Study observations and caveats: Spike mono-reactivity held for 304 of 307 vaccine-specific clones in convalescent patients.

The treatment: roughly 11-day PBMC culture with coronavirus spike peptide pools or control peptides (ViraFEST assay). Investigators obtained the unexposed donor's CD4+ T cells before the COVID-19 pandemic (2011-2018). Four cold-coronavirus spikes and SARS-CoV-2 S/N were the probes applied, cells permitting, to CD4+ T cells from unexposed donors. Concerning this clonotype itself: Antigen specificity is unknown.

Sequenced with the Oncomine TCR Beta short-read assay was DNA taken from cultured CD4+ T cells. TCRdb reprocessed the PCR reads with MiXCR, giving one entry per CDR3 protein. The sample includes roughly 6,500 distinct CDR3 sequences, about 32% of them seen just once. Germline values: CDR1 SGHRS, CDR2 YFSETQ. This CDR3 region has 13 residues. V shed 0 bases and J shed 5 bases, with 8 bases lying between them. Sequenced: CD4+ T cells from blood, cultured in vitro. The chain couples TRBV5-1 to TRBJ1-1; D is uncertain. The TCR comes from a human donor in good health. The CDR3 here is CASSLEAPTEAFF. As DNA, the CDR3 is TGCGCCAGCAGCTTGGAGGCACCGACTGAAGCTTTCTTT.